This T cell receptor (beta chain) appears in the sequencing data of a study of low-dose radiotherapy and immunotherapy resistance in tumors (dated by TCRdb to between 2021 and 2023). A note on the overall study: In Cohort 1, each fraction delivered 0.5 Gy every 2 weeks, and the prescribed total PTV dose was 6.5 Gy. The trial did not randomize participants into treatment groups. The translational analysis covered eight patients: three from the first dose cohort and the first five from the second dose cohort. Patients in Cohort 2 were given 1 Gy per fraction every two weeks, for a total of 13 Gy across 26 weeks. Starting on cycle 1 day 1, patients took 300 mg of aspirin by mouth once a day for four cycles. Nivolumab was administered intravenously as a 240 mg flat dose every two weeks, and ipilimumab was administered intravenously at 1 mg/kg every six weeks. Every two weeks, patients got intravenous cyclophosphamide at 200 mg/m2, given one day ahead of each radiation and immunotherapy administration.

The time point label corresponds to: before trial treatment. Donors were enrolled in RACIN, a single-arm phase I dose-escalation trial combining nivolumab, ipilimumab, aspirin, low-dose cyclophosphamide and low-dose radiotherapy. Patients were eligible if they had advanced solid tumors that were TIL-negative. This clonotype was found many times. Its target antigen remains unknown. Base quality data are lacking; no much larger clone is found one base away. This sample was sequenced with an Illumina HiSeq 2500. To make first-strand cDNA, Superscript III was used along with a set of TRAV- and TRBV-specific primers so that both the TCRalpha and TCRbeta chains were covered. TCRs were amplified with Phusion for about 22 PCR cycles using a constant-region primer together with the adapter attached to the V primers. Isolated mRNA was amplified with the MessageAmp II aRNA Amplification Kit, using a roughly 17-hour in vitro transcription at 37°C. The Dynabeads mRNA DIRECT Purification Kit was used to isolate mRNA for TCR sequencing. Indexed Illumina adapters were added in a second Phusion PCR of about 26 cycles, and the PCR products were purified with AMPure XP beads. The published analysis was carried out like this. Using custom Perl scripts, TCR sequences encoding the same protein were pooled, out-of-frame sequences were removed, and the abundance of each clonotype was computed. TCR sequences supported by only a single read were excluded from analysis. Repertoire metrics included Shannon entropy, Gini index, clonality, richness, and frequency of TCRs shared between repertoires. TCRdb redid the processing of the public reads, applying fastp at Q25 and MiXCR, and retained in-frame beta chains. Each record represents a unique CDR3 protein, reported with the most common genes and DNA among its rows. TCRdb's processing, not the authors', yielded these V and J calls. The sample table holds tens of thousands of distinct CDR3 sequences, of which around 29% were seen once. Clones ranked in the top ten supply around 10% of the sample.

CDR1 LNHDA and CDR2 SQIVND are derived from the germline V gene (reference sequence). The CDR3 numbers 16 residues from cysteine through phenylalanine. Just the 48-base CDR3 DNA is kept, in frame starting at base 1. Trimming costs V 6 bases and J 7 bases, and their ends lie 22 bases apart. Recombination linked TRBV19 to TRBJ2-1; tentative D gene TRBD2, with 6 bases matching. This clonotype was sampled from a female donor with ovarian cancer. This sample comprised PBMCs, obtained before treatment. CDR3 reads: CASSPSSLTRRNEQFF. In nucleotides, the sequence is TGTGCCAGTAGCCCTTCTAGTTTGACTAGAAGAAATGAGCAGTTCTTC.